Listed below are T cell receptor beta chains from one sample, sequenced in a study of T-cell memory formation after mild COVID-19. A single record per CDR3 protein comes from TCRdb applying MiXCR to the 5' RACE reads. The profile shows around 160,000 distinct CDR3 sequences, under 14% of them singletons. Material for sequencing was PBMCs or a T cell subset sorted from them (not recorded which). The receptors come from a man younger than 35 who had mild COVID-19 (a few samples of this study predate the infection). Cell type and time point are not known. Each CDR3 is given with its conserved first and last residue. D genes are given only for firm matches. The size of a clone is reported for some rows only, either as once, few or many, or as a class for expanded clones.

j_call d_call v_call clone_size cdr3_nt cdr3_aa
TRBJ2-7 . TRBV4-3 many TGCGCCAGCAGCCAGGAGGGGAGGAACAAGCAGTACTTC CASSQEGRNKQYF
TRBJ2-7 TRBD2 TRBV2 few TGTGCCAGCAATCTACTAGCGGGGGTTAACGAGCAGTACTTC CASNLLAGVNEQYF
TRBJ2-3 TRBD2 TRBV12-3/TRBV12-4 few TGTGCCAGCACCTTAGCGACTAGCGCCGCAGATACGCAGTATTTT CASTLATSAADTQYF
TRBJ1-4 . TRBV5-4 . TGTGCCAGCCGCGTAGCAACTAATGAAAAACTGTTTTTT CASRVATNEKLFF
TRBJ2-3 . TRBV3-1 . TGTGCCAGCAGCCAAACCAGGGACGCAGATACGCAGTATTTT CASSQTRDADTQYF
TRBJ1-2 . TRBV4-3 few TGCGCCAGCAGCCAAGATCCAGGGTCTGGCTACACCTTC CASSQDPGSGYTF
TRBJ2-1 TRBD2 TRBV20-1 few TGCAGTGCTAGCCCCGGCGGACTAGCGGGTATTTCGCTCTTC CSASPGGLAGISLF
TRBJ1-3 . TRBV6-5 few TGTGCCAGCAGTCCCAGCGGTACCTCTGGAAACACCATATATTTT CASSPSGTSGNTIYF
TRBJ1-2 . TRBV5-1 few TGCGCCAGCAGCCCACCCCCGGGTGGGAGCTATGGCTACACCTTC CASSPPPGGSYGYTF
TRBJ2-5 . TRBV12-3/TRBV12-4 many TGTGCCAGCAGTCGAACCGGGACCCAAGGAGAGACCCAGTACTTC CASSRTGTQGETQYF
TRBJ2-5 . TRBV7-8 few TGTGCCAGCAGGATCTGGGGACAAAACCTCCAAGAGACCCAGTACTTC CASRIWGQNLQETQYF
TRBJ1-6 . TRBV20-1 . TGCAGTGCTAGAGAAAGACAGGCGGATTCACCCCTCCACTTT CSARERQADSPLHF
TRBJ1-4 . TRBV7-9 few TGTGCCAGCAGCTTAATGGGGGCTACTAATGAAAAACTGTTTTTT CASSLMGATNEKLFF
TRBJ2-1 . TRBV5-1 . TGCGCCAGCAGCTTACCCCCGTACAATGAGCAGTTCTTC CASSLPPYNEQFF
TRBJ2-2 . TRBV7-2 . TGTGCCAGCAGCTTAGCGCTTCTGGCCGGCGGCACCGGGGAGCTGTTTTTT CASSLALLAGGTGELFF